The 28 T cell receptor beta chains reported below all come from one sample, sequenced in a study of CD8 T cells in ankylosing spondylitis. Using its own MiXCR run on the 5' RACE reads, TCRdb lists one record per CDR3 protein. The data show hundreds of thousands of distinct CDR3 sequences, 8.6% seen once. The sequencing sample was made of blood, either unsorted or a sorted T cell fraction (not recorded which). These receptors originate from a male donor with ankylosing spondylitis or in good health (not recorded which).

This chain joins TRBV7-9 and TRBJ2-7; TRBD1 aligns across 10 bases. The CDR3 has 15 residues. The trim removed 2 bases at V and 5 bases at J, leaving 6 bases unmatched. Per germline, CDR1 SEHNR and CDR2 FQNEAQ (reference sequence). The CDR3 coding sequence is TGTGCCAGCAGCTTATTATCGACAGGGGGCAACGAGCAGTACTTC. Its translation is CASSLLSTGGNEQYF.

The rearrangement links TRBV20-1 to TRBJ2-7; unclear D gene. V was clipped by 2 bases and J by 2 bases, with 4 bases between them. The CDR3 consists of 11 residues. The germline CDR1 and CDR2 sequences are DFQATT and SNEGSKA (reference sequence). The CDR3 is CSARLAYEQYF. The CDR3 coding sequence is TGCAGTGCTAGATTGGCCTACGAGCAGTACTTC.

This clonotype was seen at least ten times. Here the CDR3 DNA reads TGTGCCAGCAGCTCTCGGGGACCTGAGACCCAGTACTTC. Encoded protein: CASSSRGPETQYF. J is TRBJ2-5 and V is TRBV7-2; D is perhaps TRBD1 or TRBD2 (5 bases each). CDR3 length: 13 residues. Trimming pared 4 bases from V and 5 bases from J, leaving 11 bases between. CDR1 is SGHTA, CDR2 FQGNSA, per germline.

This clonotype was seen many times. The junction departs from the called germline gene at one end, perhaps through a read error. The chain joins TRBV7-9 to TRBJ2-7; 7 bases agree with TRBD1. The CDR3 runs to 11 residues. Germline V gene sequence: CDR1 SEHNR, CDR2 FQNEAQ (reference sequence). CDR3 in DNA: TGTGCCAGCAGCCTAAGGGGACAGCTCAACTTC. Protein: CASSLRGQLNF.

This clonotype was counted at least ten times. The rearrangement links TRBV6-2 or TRBV6-3 to TRBJ1-1; possibly TRBD1 for D (6 bases). This CDR3 contains 15 residues. V was pared by 7 bases and J by 1 base, with 16 bases between. Germline lookup yields CDR1 MNHEY and CDR2 SVGEGT. For the CDR3, the DNA is TGTGCCAGCAATTCTCGTCTGACAGGGAACACTGAAGCTTTCTTT. Its protein is CASNSRLTGNTEAFF.

This clonotype was seen many times. This chain joins TRBV7-8 and TRBJ2-1, with TRBD1 identical over 7 bases. Per the germline V gene, CDR1 is SGHVS and CDR2 is FQNEAQ. This CDR3 is 15 amino acids long. V lost 4 bases, J lost 5 bases, and 8 bases stayed unmatched. CDR3 bases: TGTGCCAGCAGCTCTAATTCCGGGACAGACAATGAGCAGTTCTTC. Encoded protein: CASSSNSGTDNEQFF.

This clonotype was seen at least ten times. The CDR3 DNA reads as TGTGCCAGCAGCTTAGCGAGGGGTGACCTGAGCAATCAGCCCCAGCATTTT. Translating it yields CASSLARGDLSNQPQHF. The V call is TRBV7-9, the J call TRBJ1-5, with D possibly being TRBD1 (5 bases). From germline, CDR1 is SEHNR and CDR2 FQNEAQ (reference sequence). CDR3 length equals 17 residues. Trimming took off 0 bases at V and 1 base at J, with 13 bases between the two ends.

This clonotype was recorded many times. The chain joins TRBV9 to TRBJ2-1; TRBD2 is a possible D gene (5 bases). Germline lookup yields CDR1 SGDLS and CDR2 YYNGEE. CDR3 length: 21 amino acids. V lost 0 bases, J lost 2 bases, and 27 bases lay in between. CDR3 DNA sequence: TGTGCCAGCAGCGTAGTGTTAGAGGGTACTACTTATTCCTTAACCTACAATGAGCAGTTCTTC. Protein sequence: CASSVVLEGTTYSLTYNEQFF.

The J gene is TRBJ2-1, the V gene TRBV27; D is ambiguous. The CDR3 totals 16 residues. V gave up 0 bases and J gave up 7 bases, with 16 bases separating them. CDR1 and CDR2 from the germline V gene are MNHEY and SMNVEV (reference sequence). This CDR3 reads CASSLSPSGLRNEQFF. CDR3 coding DNA: TGTGCCAGCAGTTTATCGCCTTCTGGGCTCAGGAATGAGCAGTTCTTC.

In its sample, this clonotype was seen many times. This chain joins TRBV9 and TRBJ2-7, with D perhaps TRBD2 (6 bases). The V end was cut by 0 bases, the J end by 1 base, with 11 bases between. The germline V gene has CDR1 SGDLS and CDR2 YYNGEE. The CDR3 is 15 amino acids. CDR3 region: CASSVDGGWSYEQYF. The CDR3 nucleotides are TGTGCCAGCAGCGTAGACGGGGGATGGTCCTACGAGCAGTACTTC.

This clonotype was detected many times. V and J are TRBV20-1 and TRBJ1-2; TRBD1 agrees at 8 bases. This CDR3 has 13 amino acids. Germline V gene data show CDR1 as DFQATT and CDR2 as SNEGSKA (reference sequence). The junction had 8 bases not matched to a gene; V was cut back by 4 bases and J by 7 bases. CDR3 sequence reads: CSATSTGAGGYTF. The CDR3 DNA follows: TGCAGTGCTACCTCGACAGGGGCGGGTGGCTACACCTTC.

This clonotype was recorded many times. The gene calls are TRBV5-1 and TRBJ2-3, with TRBD2 as a possible D gene (6 bases). Trimming pared 0 bases from V and 2 bases from J, leaving 7 bases between. The CDR3 totals 14 residues. Per germline, CDR1 SGHRS and CDR2 YFSETQ. The CDR3 DNA reads as TGCGCCAGCAGCTTGGCTAGCGCCACAGATACGCAGTATTTT. Translated, it gives CASSLASATDTQYF.

This clonotype has a count of ten or more. This sequence joins TRBV14 and TRBJ2-5; D gene uncertain. The CDR3 totals 13 residues. Per germline, CDR1 SGHDN and CDR2 FVKESK. V shed 1 base and J shed 7 bases, with 10 bases lying between them. For the CDR3, the DNA is TGTGCCAGCAGCCAAGTACCCCGAGGGACCCAGTACTTC. Protein sequence: CASSQVPRGTQYF.

In its sample, this clonotype was seen many times. V and J are TRBV2 and TRBJ1-1, with D possibly being TRBD1 (5 bases). V gave up 1 base and J gave up 4 bases, with 10 bases separating them. The CDR3 runs to 14 residues. The germline gives CDR1 SNHLY, CDR2 FYNNEI. For the CDR3, the DNA is TGTGCCAGCAGTGAAGGCCACAGGCGCACTGAAGCTTTCTTT. Translation: CASSEGHRRTEAFF.

The sample holds many counts of this clonotype. The chain uses TRBV10-3 and TRBJ2-7; D not certain. V was shortened by 6 bases and J by 0 bases, with 12 bases between the two germline ends. CDR3 length: 14 amino acids. CDR1 and CDR2 (germline): ENHRY, SYGVKD. The CDR3 region has the DNA TGTGCCATCAGAAACCAGGCGAACTCCTACGAGCAGTACTTC. Translation: CAIRNQANSYEQYF.

This clonotype was seen repeatedly, ten times or more. The rearrangement joins TRBV6-1 to TRBJ2-7; D gene ambiguous. The V end lost 5 bases, the J end lost 3 bases, and 17 bases lay between the germline ends. This CDR3 contains 15 residues. Germline V gives CDR1 MNHNS, CDR2 SASEGT. The CDR3 DNA reads as TGTGCCAGCAGTATTGGTGAGGCGCAATACTACGAGCAGTACTTC. This gives the protein CASSIGEAQYYEQYF.

This clonotype was recorded a few times. The CDR3 DNA reads TGCAGTGCTATGGACAGTTCCTACGAGCAGTACTTC. This codes for CSAMDSSYEQYF. The chain uses TRBV20-1 and TRBJ2-7, with a tentative D call TRBD1 (6 bases). The V end lost 4 bases, the J end lost 1 base, and 8 bases lay between the germline ends. Looked up from germline, CDR1 is DFQATT and CDR2 is SNEGSKA (reference sequence). The length of the CDR3 is 12 residues.

This clonotype was seen many times. The chain uses TRBV15 and TRBJ1-1, with D hard to call. CDR3 length: 13 amino acids. The ends were cut back, 0 bases at V and 8 bases at J, with 10 bases in the middle. Germline V gene sequence: CDR1 LNHNV, CDR2 YYDKDF (reference sequence). CDR3 in DNA: TGTGCCACCAGCAGAGATCGAGTGCGGGAAGCTTTCTTT. It is translated as CATSRDRVREAFF.

Many counts were recorded for this clonotype. The chain recombines TRBV6-1 with TRBJ2-7; D is unclear. The germline V gene encodes CDR1 MNHNS and CDR2 SASEGT. Between the trimmed V and J ends, which lost 6 bases and 4 bases, there was a span of 13 bases. The CDR3 runs 13 residues. The CDR3 sequence: CASSLEAYYEQYF. CDR3 DNA sequence: TGTGCCAGCAGCCTCGAAGCCTATTACGAGCAGTACTTC.

This chain connects TRBV28 to TRBJ2-7; 10 bases are shared with TRBD1. The CDR3 has 16 amino acids. Germline CDR1 is MDHEN and CDR2 is SYDVKM. The V segment lost 5 bases and the J segment 4 bases; nucleotides outside the gene matches: 11. CDR3 nucleotide sequence: TGTGCCAGCAGTGCACGGGACAGGGGCCTTTCGTACGAGCAGTACTTC. This translates into CASSARDRGLSYEQYF.

At least ten counts were recorded for this clonotype. The chain is built from TRBV7-2 and TRBJ1-6, with TRBD1 matching over 7 bases. V lost 4 bases to trimming and J lost 5 bases; unmatched junction nucleotides: 5. Germline CDR1 SGHTA, CDR2 FQGNSA. The CDR3 length is 15 residues. CDR3 DNA: TGTGCCAGCAGCTCCCGACAGGGAGATAATTCACCCCTCCACTTT. Protein: CASSSRQGDNSPLHF.

This clonotype was counted many times. The chain is built from TRBV12-3 or TRBV12-4 and TRBJ2-7, with D perhaps being TRBD1 or TRBD2 (5 bases each). Trimming removed 0 bases from V and 0 bases from J, with 9 bases in between. The CDR3 is made up of 15 amino acids. CDR3 bases: TGTGCCAGCAGTTTAGCGCAAGGGACCTCCTACGAGCAGTACTTC. Residues: CASSLAQGTSYEQYF.

This clonotype showed up many times. V gene TRBV20-1 combines with J gene TRBJ2-7; D is possibly TRBD1 (6 bases). Trimming pared 2 bases from V and 2 bases from J, leaving 16 bases between. Germline CDR1 and CDR2: DFQATT and SNEGSKA (reference sequence). The CDR3 runs 15 residues. As DNA, the CDR3 is TGCAGTGCTAGACCTGAGGGGGTCATCCCCTACGAGCAGTACTTC. It codes for CSARPEGVIPYEQYF.

Only one count was recorded for this clonotype. One base away lies a much larger clone, so this may be a sequencing read error. This chain links TRBV7-2 with TRBJ1-5, with no clear D. Germline V lookup: CDR1 SGHTA, CDR2 FQGNSA. This CDR3 has 15 amino acids. As DNA, the CDR3 is TGTGCCAGCAGCTTATATCCGGCTAGCTATCAGCCCCAGCATTTT. Its protein product is CASSLYPASYQPQHF.

Ten or more counts support this clonotype. The V call is TRBV5-4, the J call TRBJ1-1; 7 positions agree with TRBD1. J lost 1 base, V lost 5 bases, and 14 bases had no gene match. Looked up from germline, CDR1 is SGHNT and CDR2 is YYREEE (reference sequence). This CDR3 is built from 17 residues. The CDR3 DNA sequence: TGTGCCAGCAGTAGGGACAGTTCCCCTTATCGGAACACTGAAGCTTTCTTT. Encoded protein: CASSRDSSPYRNTEAFF.

The genes are TRBV9 and TRBJ1-1; D is ambiguous. The CDR3 contains 13 residues. The ends were cut back, 3 bases at V and 0 bases at J, with 6 bases in the middle. Germline CDR1 reads SGDLS; CDR2 reads YYNGEE. This chain's CDR3 is CASSDSMNTEAFF. In DNA form, the CDR3 reads TGTGCCAGCAGCGACAGTATGAACACTGAAGCTTTCTTT.

This clonotype was counted at least ten times. The chain is built from TRBV7-2 and TRBJ1-3; D gene ambiguous. Trimming left V 1 base short and J 2 bases short, with 6 bases between. Germline CDR1 is SGHTA and CDR2 is FQGNSA. The CDR3 has 14 residues. CDR3 DNA: TGTGCCAGCAGCTTAGGTCAGGCTGGAAACACCATATATTTT. Residues: CASSLGQAGNTIYF.

This clonotype came up many times. The chain's CDR3 is CASSLGASGNEKLFF. Here the CDR3 DNA reads TGCGCCAGCAGCTTGGGGGCCAGTGGAAATGAAAAACTGTTTTTT. The chain couples TRBV5-1 to TRBJ1-4; D is uncertain. In germline, CDR1 is SGHRS, CDR2 YFSETQ. The CDR3 loop spans 15 amino acids. V was trimmed by 0 bases and J by 5 bases, leaving 11 bases between them.